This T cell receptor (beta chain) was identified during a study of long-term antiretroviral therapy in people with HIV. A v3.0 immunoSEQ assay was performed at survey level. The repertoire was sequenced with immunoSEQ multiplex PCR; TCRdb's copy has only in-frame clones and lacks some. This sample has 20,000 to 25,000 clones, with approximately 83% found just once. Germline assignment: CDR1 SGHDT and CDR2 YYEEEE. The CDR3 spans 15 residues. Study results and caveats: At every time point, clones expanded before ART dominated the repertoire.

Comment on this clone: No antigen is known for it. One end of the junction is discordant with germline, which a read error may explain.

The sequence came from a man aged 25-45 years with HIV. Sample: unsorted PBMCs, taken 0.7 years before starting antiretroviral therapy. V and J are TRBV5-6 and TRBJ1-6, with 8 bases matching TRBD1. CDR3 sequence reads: CASGFRRTGNSPLHF. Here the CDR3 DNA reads TGTGCCAGCGGCTTCCGGCGGACAGGGAATTCACCCCTCCACTTT.